Listed below are T cell receptor beta chains from one sample, sequenced in a study of blood T cell repertoires in COVID-19. Assay used: immunoSEQ multiplex PCR; TCRdb lists only in-frame clones, some missing. The sample carries roughly 47,000 clones, approximately 83% recorded once. The sequenced material came from peripheral blood. The receptor source for this set is a woman at least 80 years old with COVID-19, enrolled during active disease. CDR3s include the opening cysteine and the closing phenylalanine or tryptophan. Fields, in order: clone size, V gene, J gene, D gene, CDR3 protein, CDR3 DNA. D genes are given only for firm matches. Only some rows state a clone size, as once, few, many or a class for expanded clones.

abundance: -
v_gene: TRBV29-1
j_gene: TRBJ1-1
d_gene: TRBD1
CDR3aa: CSVGPGGTEAFF
CDR3nt: TGCAGCGTTGGCCCAGGGGGCACTGAAGCTTTCTTT

abundance: -
v_gene: TRBV28
j_gene: TRBJ1-1
d_gene: TRBD1
CDR3aa: CASSGGQRLNTEAFF
CDR3nt: TGTGCCAGCAGTGGGGGACAGAGATTGAACACTGAAGCTTTCTTT

abundance: -
v_gene: TRBV19
j_gene: TRBJ2-5
d_gene: -
CDR3aa: CASSIGGSGNQETQYF
CDR3nt: TGTGCCAGTAGTATAGGGGGTAGCGGCAACCAAGAGACCCAGTACTTC

abundance: -
v_gene: TRBV6-2/TRBV6-3
j_gene: TRBJ2-3
d_gene: -
CDR3aa: CASSYRGGTQYF
CDR3nt: TGTGCCAGCAGTTACAGGGGTGGTACGCAGTATTTT

abundance: -
v_gene: TRBV7-2
j_gene: TRBJ1-1
d_gene: -
CDR3aa: CASSLVGGGNTEAFF
CDR3nt: TGTGCCAGCAGCTTAGTAGGGGGGGGGAACACTGAAGCTTTCTTT

abundance: -
v_gene: TRBV12-3/TRBV12-4
j_gene: TRBJ2-7
d_gene: -
CDR3aa: CASSYGERSGQYF
CDR3nt: TGTGCCAGCAGTTATGGGGAGAGATCGGGGCAGTACTTC

abundance: -
v_gene: TRBV5-5
j_gene: TRBJ1-6
d_gene: TRBD1
CDR3aa: CASSLGDRWSSPLHF
CDR3nt: TGTGCCAGCAGCTTGGGGGACAGGTGGAGTTCACCCCTCCACTTT

abundance: few
v_gene: TRBV9
j_gene: TRBJ1-5
d_gene: -
CDR3aa: CASSVRPPGFGSNQPQHF
CDR3nt: TGTGCCAGCAGCGTACGGCCCCCAGGGTTTGGTAGCAATCAGCCCCAGCATTTT

abundance: -
v_gene: TRBV28
j_gene: TRBJ1-5
d_gene: -
CDR3aa: CASSLGAGRRTDQPQHF
CDR3nt: TGTGCCAGCAGTTTAGGGGCAGGGCGGCGGACAGATCAGCCCCAGCATTTT

abundance: -
v_gene: TRBV5-1
j_gene: TRBJ2-1
d_gene: TRBD2
CDR3aa: CASSKYPSGTYNEQFF
CDR3nt: TGCGCCAGCAGCAAATACCCTAGCGGGACGTACAATGAGCAGTTCTTC

abundance: once
v_gene: TRBV5-5
j_gene: TRBJ2-1
d_gene: TRBD1
CDR3aa: CASSLQGTYNEQFF
CDR3nt: TGTGCCAGCAGCTTACAGGGGACCTACAATGAGCAGTTCTTC

abundance: -
v_gene: TRBV11-2
j_gene: TRBJ2-1
d_gene: TRBD2
CDR3aa: CASSFKQLAGVYNEQFF
CDR3nt: TGTGCCAGCAGCTTTAAGCAACTAGCGGGAGTATACAATGAGCAGTTCTTC

abundance: -
v_gene: TRBV19
j_gene: TRBJ1-6
d_gene: TRBD1
CDR3aa: CTSSGGTGNSPLHF
CDR3nt: TGTACCAGTAGTGGGGGGACAGGGAATTCACCCCTCCACTTT

abundance: -
v_gene: TRBV7-2
j_gene: TRBJ2-5
d_gene: TRBD2
CDR3aa: CASSLGLAGGRVETQYF
CDR3nt: TGTGCCAGCAGCTTAGGCCTAGCGGGAGGAAGGGTAGAGACCCAGTACTTC

abundance: few
v_gene: TRBV5-5
j_gene: TRBJ1-5
d_gene: -
CDR3aa: CASSLVVSPDQPQHF
CDR3nt: TGTGCCAGCAGCTTGGTAGTATCCCCGGATCAGCCCCAGCATTTT

abundance: -
v_gene: TRBV2
j_gene: TRBJ2-7
d_gene: -
CDR3aa: CASSEVERAKNF
CDR3nt: TGTGCCAGCAGTGAAGTGGAGAGGGCGAAGAACTTC